This T cell receptor beta chain was documented in a study of identical twins. For this clonotype: Its antigen is not identified.

Findings and caveats of the study: The study reached conclusions through statistical analysis that was cross-sectional, not following the same donors.

V was trimmed by 6 bases and J by 11 bases, leaving 11 bases between them. The CDR3 consists of 11 residues. Looked up from germline, CDR1 is SGHAT and CDR2 is FQNNGV. Each cDNA held unique molecular identifiers, and template switching gave it a universal primer site. TCRdb reprocessed the 5' RACE reads with MiXCR, giving one entry per CDR3 protein. The profile shows 300,000 to 400,000 distinct CDR3 sequences, 9% to 15% of them singletons. These sequences were also reported in another study, on yellow fever vaccine responses in identical twins.

The specimen was CD8+ T cells sorted from blood. The chain combines TRBV11-2 with TRBJ2-1, with D possibly matching TRBD1 (5 bases). This TCR came from a woman younger than 35 in good health. CDR3 residues: CASSFEDKQFF. The CDR3 DNA is TGTGCCAGCAGTTTTGAGGACAAGCAGTTCTTC.